These 23 T cell receptor beta chains were sequenced from one sample in a study of T cell repertoires in cytomegalovirus infection. Which antigens these TCRs recognize remains unknown. MiXCR was run by TCRdb on the reads, yielding one entry per CDR3 protein. The table shows 750,000 to 950,000 distinct CDR3 sequences, with almost 30% occurring only once. The sample was cultured CD8+ T cells from PBMCs, taken from culture after CMV antigen stimulation. These receptors were taken from a human donor in good health (CMV status not recorded). Some clones in this sample may be carry-over from other donors' samples.

The rearrangement uses TRBV7-6 and TRBJ1-1; D call uncertain. Germline CDR1 and CDR2: SGHVS and FNYEAQ. V was clipped by 4 bases and J by 4 bases, with 19 bases between them. This CDR3 spans 16 amino acids. Written as DNA, the CDR3 is TGTGCCAGCAGCTCCTTCGAGGTGGAGGGAGGCACTGAAGCTTTCTTT. Its translation: CASSSFEVEGGTEAFF.

This clonotype was counted only a few times. The CDR3: CASSSRLESFGEQFF. The CDR3 bases are TGTGCCAGCAGCTCCCGACTAGAAAGCTTCGGTGAGCAGTTCTTC. The J gene is TRBJ2-1, the V gene TRBV7-2; tentatively, D is TRBD2 (6 bases). Per germline, CDR1 SGHTA and CDR2 FQGNSA. V lost 4 bases to trimming and J lost 9 bases, with 19 bases between them. This CDR3 has 15 amino acids.

This clonotype has at least ten counts. This rearrangement joins TRBV6-1 to TRBJ1-1; D might be TRBD1 (6 bases). The V gene lost 2 bases and the J gene lost 4 bases, with 8 bases spanning the gap. Looked up from germline, CDR1 is MNHNS and CDR2 is SASEGT. The CDR3 runs 13 residues. Written as DNA, the CDR3 is TGTGCCAGCAGTGAACAACAGGGCACTGAAGCTTTCTTT. Its protein product is CASSEQQGTEAFF.

This clonotype was detected only a few times. CDR3 loop: CASSYDDRGRTEAFF. The CDR3 nucleotides read TGTGCCAGCAGTTACGATGACAGGGGGAGGACTGAAGCTTTCTTT. This chain joins TRBV6-5 and TRBJ1-1, with 9 nucleotides matching TRBD1. Losses at the gene ends were 2 bases for V and 5 bases for J; bases not matched to a gene: 6. From germline, CDR1 is MNHEY and CDR2 SVGAGI. The CDR3 is 15 amino acids.

This clonotype was seen ten or more times. This chain joins TRBV12-3 or TRBV12-4 and TRBJ1-2, with 11 bases lining up with TRBD1. The CDR3 runs to 15 residues. Trimming removed 6 bases from V and 4 bases from J; junction bases left unmatched: 7. The CDR3 DNA sequence: TGTGCCAGCAGCCCGGGACAGGGGGTGGTCTATGGCTACACCTTC. Its translation: CASSPGQGVVYGYTF.

The chain has TRBV5-1 and TRBJ1-1, with D hard to call. The V end lost 3 bases, the J end lost 0 bases, and 18 bases lay between the germline ends. CDR3 length: 17 amino acids. CDR1 and CDR2 from the germline V gene are SGHRS and YFSETQ. In nucleotides, the CDR3 is TGCGCCAGCAGCTCCAGGCCCAGTACTATTATGAACACTGAAGCTTTCTTT. Its protein is CASSSRPSTIMNTEAFF.

The V gene is TRBV27, the J gene TRBJ2-5; the D is unclear. Germline CDR1 MNHEY, CDR2 SMNVEV (reference sequence). V lost 5 bases to trimming and J lost 5 bases, with 15 bases between them. The CDR3 is made up of 14 amino acids. The CDR3 nucleotides are TGTGCCAGCAGTCCCCTGGGCCGTTCGGAGACCCAGTACTTC. Translating gives CASSPLGRSETQYF.

The chain joins TRBV12-5 to TRBJ1-5; perhaps TRBD1 as D (5 bases). Germline-derived CDR1 and CDR2 are LGHNT and FRNRAP. CDR3 length: 14 residues. V shed 1 base and J shed 12 bases, with 16 bases lying between them. As DNA, the CDR3 is TGTGCTAGTGGTTTGGATGGGAGGGGTAGCGACCAGCATTTT. Protein product: CASGLDGRGSDQHF. The whole variable domain, filled in from reference TRBV12-5 and TRBJ1-5, reads DARVTQTPRHKVTEMGQEVTMRCQPILGHNTVFWYRQTMMQGLELLAYFRNRAPLDDSGMPKDRFSAEMPDATLATLKIQPSEPRDSAVYFCASGLDGRGSDQHFGDGTRLSIL.

This clonotype was picked up many times. The chain combines TRBV7-2 with TRBJ2-1, with a weak D call TRBD2 (5 bases). V was shortened by 1 base and J by 11 bases, with 30 bases between the two germline ends. Germline values: CDR1 SGHTA, CDR2 FQGNSA. There are 19 residues in the CDR3. CDR3 sequence reads: CASSLESTPIPGGFLQQFF. The CDR3 DNA sequence: TGTGCCAGCAGCTTAGAGTCTACGCCAATTCCGGGCGGGTTTTTGCAGCAGTTCTTC. Based on the CDR3 plus reference TRBV7-2 and TRBJ2-1, the full variable domain is GAGVSQSPSNKVTEKGKDVELRCDPISGHTALYWYRQSLGQGLEFLIYFQGNSAPDKSGLPSDRFSAERTGGSVSTLTIQRTQQEDSAVYLCASSLESTPIPGGFLQQFFGPGTRLTVL.

The J gene is TRBJ2-5, the V gene TRBV7-6; TRBD1 agrees at 8 bases. Germline V gene data show CDR1 as SGHVS and CDR2 as FNYEAQ. The length of the CDR3 is 13 residues. V trimming: 4 bases; J trimming: 4 bases; junction bases outside the gene matches: 2. CDR3 region: CASSSTGAETQYF. The CDR3 coding sequence is TGTGCCAGCAGCTCGACAGGGGCAGAGACCCAGTACTTC.

The V and J genes are TRBV29-1 and TRBJ1-2; a possible D gene is TRBD1 (5 bases). V lost 6 bases, J lost 2 bases, and 19 bases lay in between. The CDR3 length is 15 residues. Germline-derived CDR1 and CDR2 are SQVTM and ANQGSEA. In DNA, the CDR3 is TGCAGCGTCCCCACGGGGCAGGGTAACAACTATGGCTACACCTTC. It is translated as CSVPTGQGNNYGYTF.

This clonotype turned up a few times. This chain links TRBV7-4 with TRBJ1-2; unclear D gene. CDR1 SGHVT and CDR2 SQSDAQ come from the germline V gene. Trimming took off 5 bases at V and 0 bases at J, with 7 bases between the two ends. The CDR3 contains 13 residues. CDR3 in amino acids: CASSQMTNYGYTF. The CDR3 DNA follows: TGTGCCAGCAGCCAAATGACTAACTATGGCTACACCTTC.

CDR3 nucleotides: TGTGCCAGCATCCTTAGCGGCGGGGAGACCCAGTACTTC. It specifies CASILSGGETQYF. V and J are TRBV7-9 and TRBJ2-5; D may be TRBD2 (6 bases). This CDR3 region has 13 residues. V shed 7 bases and J shed 5 bases, with 14 bases lying between them. The germline V gene has CDR1 SEHNR and CDR2 FQNEAQ (reference sequence).

The CDR3 bases are TGTGCCAGCAGTGAGGGGGACAGGAATTATGACGAGCAGTACGTC. Amino acid sequence: CASSEGDRNYDEQYV. The chain recombines TRBV6-1 with TRBJ2-7; TRBD1 agrees at 8 bases. In germline, CDR1 is MNHNS, CDR2 SASEGT. There are 15 residues in the CDR3. With V trimmed by 3 bases and J by 5 bases, 9 bases remained unmatched.

The chain has TRBV12-3 or TRBV12-4 and TRBJ2-3, with D possibly called TRBD1 or TRBD2 (6 bases each). The CDR3 has 15 amino acids. The V and J ends lost 8 bases and 0 bases respectively, with 15 bases between them. The CDR3 region is CASGTGGPSTDTQYF. CDR3 DNA sequence: TGTGCCAGCGGAACCGGGGGCCCTAGCACAGATACGCAGTATTTT.

A single count supports this clonotype. This could be a read error, since a much larger clone is one nucleotide away. This chain links TRBV7-2 with TRBJ2-7; D is perhaps TRBD1 (6 bases). CDR3 length: 15 amino acids. Germline assignment: CDR1 SGHTA and CDR2 FQGNSA. V lost 3 bases to trimming and J lost 5 bases, with 17 bases between them. The CDR3 sequence: CASSFFAGELDEQYF. DNA for the CDR3: TGTGCCAGCAGCTTTTTTGCAGGGGAGCTAGACGAGCAGTACTTC.

V is TRBV6-2 or TRBV6-3 and J is TRBJ2-7; no clear D. Trimming removed 5 bases at V and 3 bases at J, with 8 bases between. From germline, CDR1 is MNHEY and CDR2 SVGEGT. The CDR3 totals 12 residues. CDR3 protein: CASSPLGYEQYV. In DNA form, the CDR3 reads TGTGCCAGCAGTCCCTTGGGCTACGAGCAGTACGTC.

V gene TRBV14 combines with J gene TRBJ2-1; 9 positions agree with TRBD2. The V gene's germline CDR1 is SGHDN and CDR2 FVKESK. The CDR3 is 17 residues long. V lost 1 base to trimming and J lost 2 bases; unmatched junction nucleotides: 6. In DNA, the CDR3 is TGTGCCAGCAGCCAAGTTCGAGCGGGGGGCCCCTACAATGAGCAGTTCTTC. This translates into CASSQVRAGGPYNEQFF.

The V call is TRBV24-1, the J call TRBJ2-3, with 9 nucleotides matching TRBD2. Looked up from germline, CDR1 is KGHDR and CDR2 is SFDVKD. Trimming cost V 4 bases and J 2 bases; bases outside gene matches: 18. This CDR3 region has 20 residues. CDR3 region: CATSEGTAKTGTSPTDTQYF. The CDR3 bases are TGTGCCACCAGTGAAGGGACAGCAAAGACCGGGACTAGCCCCACAGATACGCAGTATTTT.

This clonotype was counted a few times. The chain is built from TRBV12-3 or TRBV12-4 and TRBJ2-2; 7 bases agree with TRBD2. The V and J ends lost 4 bases and 4 bases, in that order; junction bases with no gene match: 0. The CDR3 spans 13 residues. For the CDR3, the DNA is TGTGCCAGCAGTTGGGAGGGCACCGGGGAGCTGTTTTTT. Protein: CASSWEGTGELFF.

This clonotype was picked up many times. The chain joins TRBV19 to TRBJ1-4; 7 bases map to TRBD1. There are 14 residues in the CDR3. Germline V CDR1 and CDR2: LNHDA, SQIVND (reference sequence). With 3 bases clipped from V and 7 bases from J, the junction kept 5 bases outside the gene matches. CDR3 sequence: CASSIGGGPEKLFF. CDR3 in DNA: TGTGCCAGTAGTATTGGAGGGGGCCCTGAAAAACTGTTTTTT. The full variable domain, in which reference TRBV19 and TRBJ1-4 provide the parts outside the CDR3, is DGGITQSPKYLFRKEGQNVTLSCEQNLNHDAMYWYRQDPGQGLRLIYYSQIVNDFQKGDIAEGYSVSREKKESFPLTVTSAQKNPTAFYLCASSIGGGPEKLFFGSGTQLSVL.

This chain uses TRBV6-6 with TRBJ2-1; a weak D match, TRBD2 (5 bases). This CDR3 is 13 amino acids long. Germline V gives CDR1 MNHNY, CDR2 SVGAGI (reference sequence). V lost 6 bases, J lost 4 bases, and 10 bases lay in between. The CDR3 loop reads CASRAGQYNEQFF. Here the CDR3 DNA reads TGTGCCAGCAGGGCGGGCCAATACAATGAGCAGTTCTTC.

V is TRBV6-5 and J is TRBJ1-6; 9 bases agree with TRBD1. This CDR3 has 14 amino acids. Germline V gene lookup returns CDR1 MNHEY and CDR2 SVGAGI. V was clipped by 4 bases and J by 10 bases; unmatched bases: 5. CDR3 sequence reads: CASSSRDRDSPLHF. The CDR3 DNA follows: TGTGCCAGCAGTTCCCGGGACAGGGACTCACCCCTCCACTTT.